This T cell receptor (beta chain) was identified during a study of blood T cell repertoires in COVID-19 (dated by TCRdb to the early 2020s). At the level of the whole study: Collaborator samples came from the United States, Italy and Spain and covered acute and convalescent phases of COVID-19. The material from the prospective study consisted of cDNA or gDNA derived from T cells, B-cell-depleted T cells, or PBMCs. Subjects who had been exposed to COVID-19, were actively infected with it, or had recovered from it provided the deeply sampled blood TCRbeta repertoires that made up the dataset. The repertoires were made available in a free public database intended to serve as a resource for research on the immune response to SARS-CoV-2. The samples were drawn from two sources: the first 160 participants of the ongoing ImmuneRACE study, and 1,000 to 1,500 subjects contributed by 6 global collaborators. A de-identified subject ID, COVID-19 status, age in years and sex were almost always included in the sample metadata. HLA class I and class II types, where available, came from metadata supplied by the sample provider rather than from assay-based typing. The investigation overall reported the following: How much clinical and demographic metadata was included differed by source and by participant, and the metadata was provided uncurated.

One collaborating source in Seattle enrolled patients while the patients were actively infected and followed the patients over time throughout the course of disease. Each collaborating institution followed its own protocols to collect whole blood in K2EDTA tubes. For TCRbeta analysis, collaborators shipped samples as frozen whole blood, isolated PBMCs, or DNA extracted from either of those sample types. The immunoSEQ Assay, a bias-controlled multiplex PCR, was used to amplify TCRbeta CDR3 regions from genomic DNA. The authors processed their data as follows. Within the assay, amplification of reference gene primers was used to estimate how many nucleated cells each sample contained. To quantify the absolute abundance of each unique TCRbeta CDR3 rearrangement, sequence reads were collapsed and filtered. For each sample, productive Simpson clonality was calculated as the square root of Simpson's diversity index across productive rearrangements. TCRdb took this table from immuneACCESS and kept in-frame rearrangements with V and J called. Such tables lack part of the clones; where checked against another copy, unresolved V genes explain under half of the gap, and the rest is unexplained. That table is the source of V, J and clone size, and D and trimming were worked out from the DNA. Across this sample there are hundreds of thousands of clones, with around 90% seen only once. 0.7% to 0.85% of the sample rests with the top ten.

Reading the germline V gene (reference sequence) gives CDR1 LGHDT and CDR2 YNNKEL. Relative to germline, V is 1 base shorter and J is 3 bases shorter, with 8 bases between their ends. Taken from cysteine to phenylalanine, the CDR3 has 14 residues. Only CDR3 DNA is held: 42 bases, read in frame from base 1. With regard to this clone: The antigen it recognizes is unknown. No quality values exist for individual bases; no much larger clone is one base distant.

Sequencing was carried out using peripheral blood. This receptor was identified in a man aged 18 to 30 with COVID-19, enrolled during active disease. The chain couples TRBV3-1 (or the pseudogene TRBV3-2) to TRBJ2-3; the D gene is not confidently resolved. The DNA sequence is given as TGTGCCAGCAGCCAAGGGTCTAGAACAGATACGCAGTATTTT. Its translation reads: CASSQGSRTDTQYF.